A single T cell receptor beta chain is shown here with its context. Its antigen is not identified. This specimen comes from a study of a mutant IDH1 vaccine in newly diagnosed glioma. Study details: Vaccination was launched 4-6 weeks after radiotherapy alone, or with temozolomide cycles.

V was clipped by 11 bases and J by 0 bases; unmatched bases: 6. This CDR3 contains 14 residues. Germline CDR1 and CDR2: ENHRY and SYGVKD. Time point denoted: week 11, during vaccination. One vaccine dose held 300 ug of mutant IDH1 20-mer peptide and came with topical imiquimod. Profiling relied on immunoSEQ multiplex PCR, and the TCRdb table lists in-frame clones only, not all of them. The table records roughly 130,000 clones, just under 80% of them present only once. The chain joins TRBV10-3 to TRBJ1-1; 10 nucleotides align to TRBD1. The input for sequencing was PBMCs, taken from a glioma patient whose treatment included an IDH1 peptide vaccine. The TCR comes from a man in his forties or fifties with glioma. The CDR3 DNA sequence: TGTGCCTCCAGGGGGACAGGGGTGAACACTGAAGCTTTCTTT. Encoded protein: CASRGTGVNTEAFF.